The 21 T cell receptor beta chains below come from one sample, sequenced in a study of cytomegalovirus exposure and HLA in healthy donors. The PCR was carried out with 60 Vbeta primers and 13 Jbeta primers. Assay used: immunoSEQ multiplex PCR; TCRdb lists only in-frame clones, some missing. This table has more than 80,000 clones, less than 85% appearing once. The sequenced sample was PBMCs. The receptors come from a woman aged 55-75 years in good health and CMV-seropositive.

The chain combines TRBV6-4 with TRBJ1-3; 11 bases are a match to TRBD1. CDR3 size: 16 residues. Losses at the gene ends were 8 bases for V and 0 bases for J; bases not matched to a gene: 6. Germline V lookup: CDR1 MRHNA, CDR2 SNTAGT. In DNA, the CDR3 is TGTGCCAGCCGCGGACAGGGGGCTTTCTCTGGAAACACCATATATTTT. This encodes CASRGQGAFSGNTIYF.

The chain recombines TRBV6-6 with TRBJ2-5; D remains ambiguous. This CDR3 spans 13 amino acids. Germline V gene sequence: CDR1 MNHNY, CDR2 SVGAGI (reference sequence). V was shortened by 6 bases and J by 11 bases, with 19 bases between the two germline ends. This CDR3 reads CASSRNRPEEQYF. The CDR3 DNA reads as TGTGCCAGCAGCCGTAATAGGCCCGAGGAGCAGTACTTC.

This chain uses TRBV10-3 with TRBJ2-3, with TRBD2 matching over 9 bases. V shed 6 bases and J 4 bases; nucleotides not matched to a gene: 8. Germline V lookup: CDR1 ENHRY, CDR2 SYGVKD. This CDR3 has 15 residues. The CDR3 sequence is CAIRMNSGSADTQYF. The CDR3 DNA reads as TGTGCCATCAGGATGAATAGCGGGAGTGCAGATACGCAGTATTTT.

The gene calls are TRBV19 and TRBJ1-2; unclear D gene. The CDR3 spans 12 residues. Germline loops: CDR1 LNHDA, CDR2 SQIVND (reference sequence). Between the trimmed V and J ends, which lost 3 bases and 7 bases, there was a span of 9 bases. CDR3 sequence reads: CASSMRTLGYTF. The CDR3 coding sequence is TGTGCCAGTAGTATGAGGACTCTTGGCTACACCTTC.

The V call is TRBV7-2, the J call TRBJ2-7; 7 bases fit TRBD1. CDR3 size: 15 residues. Germline lookup yields CDR1 SGHTA and CDR2 FQGNSA. The J segment lost 6 bases and the V segment lost 1 base, leaving 9 bases of the junction unmatched. In nucleotides, the CDR3 is TGTGCCAGCAGCTTAGTTTACAGGGGTGGTGGCGAGCAGTACTTC. Its translation: CASSLVYRGGGEQYF.

The sample holds a few counts of this clone. The J gene is TRBJ1-1, the V gene TRBV29-1, with D unresolved. V was cut by 3 bases and J by 3 bases, with 5 bases left in between. This CDR3 is 11 amino acids long. In germline, CDR1 is SQVTM, CDR2 ANQGSEA. In DNA form, the CDR3 reads TGCAGCGTTGACTCTTACACTGAAGCTTTCTTT. Amino acid sequence: CSVDSYTEAFF.

The count of this clone is one. The chain has TRBV4-1 and TRBJ1-4; 7 bases fit TRBD1. Germline CDR1 MGHRA, CDR2 YSYEKL. The junction had 6 bases not matched to a gene; V was cut back by 1 base and J by 7 bases. The length of the CDR3 is 15 residues. The CDR3 DNA follows: TGCGCCAGCAGCCAAGCGGACAGGAAGGCTGAAAAACTGTTTTTT. This codes for CASSQADRKAEKLFF.

J is TRBJ1-2 and V is TRBV30; TRBD1 agrees at 7 bases. Germline CDR1 GTSNPN, CDR2 SVGIG (reference sequence). The CDR3 has 14 residues. V lost 3 bases, J lost 7 bases, and 11 bases stayed unmatched. The CDR3 nucleotides are TGTGCCTGGAGAGCTGGACAGGTAATCGCTGGCTACACCTTC. Its protein product is CAWRAGQVIAGYTF.

The chain carries TRBV5-1 and TRBJ1-3; the D gene is possibly TRBD1 (5 bases). There are 16 residues in the CDR3. Germline V lookup: CDR1 SGHRS, CDR2 YFSETQ. V shed 1 base and J shed 3 bases, with 14 bases lying between them. CDR3 sequence reads: CASSLTAQGFGNTIYF. DNA for the CDR3: TGCGCCAGCAGCTTGACCGCTCAGGGTTTTGGAAACACCATATATTTT.

V usage is TRBV7-2 and J usage is TRBJ1-5; the D gene is possibly TRBD1 (5 bases). CDR1 and CDR2 (germline): SGHTA, FQGNSA. This CDR3 contains 15 residues. V shed 3 bases and J shed 0 bases, with 9 bases lying between them. The CDR3 reads CASSLTASSNQPQHF. CDR3 DNA: TGTGCCAGCAGCTTGACAGCAAGTAGCAATCAGCCCCAGCATTTT.

The chain recombines TRBV18 with TRBJ2-7; the D gene is possibly TRBD2 (6 bases). The CDR3 consists of 15 residues. CDR1 and CDR2 (germline): KGHSH, LQKENI. With 0 bases removed from V and 5 bases from J, the gap between germline ends came to 14 bases. The DNA of the CDR3 is TGTGCCAGCTCACCACCAGCGGGCCTGGGCCACGAGCAGTACTTC. This codes for CASSPPAGLGHEQYF.

The rearrangement links TRBV14 to TRBJ2-2; TRBD1 might be the D (5 bases). The germline V gene encodes CDR1 SGHDN and CDR2 FVKESK. The length of the CDR3 is 14 residues. V dropped 4 bases and J dropped 5 bases, with 11 bases sitting between them. CDR3 in DNA: TGTGCCAGCAGCCTCAGGGTGACGACCGGGGAGCTGTTTTTT. Encoded protein: CASSLRVTTGELFF.

This clone has a handful of counts. The DNA of the CDR3 is TGTGCCAGCATTCGGAACACTGAAGCTTTCTTT. It specifies CASIRNTEAFF. V and J are TRBV28 and TRBJ1-1; D gene ambiguous. The CDR3 is 11 residues long. CDR1 MDHEN and CDR2 SYDVKM come from the germline V gene. V gave up 7 bases and J gave up 1 base, with 4 bases separating them.

CDR3 region: CASSARQGLAFF. The CDR3 region has the DNA TGTGCCAGCAGCGCAAGACAGGGTTTAGCTTTCTTT. The chain links TRBV9 to TRBJ1-1; TRBD1 agrees at 7 bases. The CDR3 spans 12 residues. V was clipped by 3 bases and J by 10 bases; unmatched bases: 6. Per germline, CDR1 SGDLS and CDR2 YYNGEE.

The chain's CDR3 is CASTPRGNTGELFF. The CDR3 coding sequence is TGTGCCAGCACCCCGAGAGGGAACACCGGGGAGCTGTTTTTT. This chain joins TRBV11-2 and TRBJ2-2; D is unclear. The CDR3 covers 14 residues. CDR1 and CDR2 from the germline V gene are SGHAT and FQNNGV. Trimming removed 7 bases at V and 1 base at J, with 10 bases between.

This clone was seen only a few times. The V and J genes are TRBV5-4 and TRBJ1-1; D unresolved. The V and J ends lost 0 bases and 3 bases respectively, with 12 bases between them. Per germline, CDR1 SGHNT and CDR2 YYREEE (reference sequence). The CDR3 is 15 amino acids. Written as DNA, the CDR3 is TGTGCCAGCAGCTTGGAGCCGCGGGGTGACACTGAAGCTTTCTTT. Its protein product is CASSLEPRGDTEAFF.

This clone has only one observation. The CDR3 DNA sequence: TGTGCCACCAGTAGACAGGGGCGGACTGAAGCTTTCTTT. It translates to CATSRQGRTEAFF. The chain employs TRBV15 and TRBJ1-1; TRBD1 agrees at 8 bases. The ends lost 6 bases at V and 5 bases at J; junction bases unmatched: 5. Germline CDR1 is LNHNV and CDR2 is YYDKDF (reference sequence). The CDR3 covers 13 residues.

The genes are TRBV5-4 and TRBJ1-6; tentative D call: TRBD1 (6 bases). From germline, CDR1 is SGHNT and CDR2 YYREEE (reference sequence). The CDR3 extends over 16 amino acids. The germline V and J ends were trimmed by 4 bases and 7 bases, with 18 bases remaining between them. The CDR3 region has the DNA TGTGCCAGCAGCCCCGGCAGGACAGACGGGAATTCACCCCTCCACTTT. Residues: CASSPGRTDGNSPLHF.

This clone was recorded only once. Compared with germline, one end of the junction differs, possibly owing to a read error. The rearrangement links TRBV7-9 to TRBJ1-1; TRBD1 is a possible D gene (5 bases). This CDR3 comprises 12 residues. Germline loops: CDR1 SEHNR, CDR2 FQNEAQ (reference sequence). In DNA form, the CDR3 reads TGTTCCAGCAGCTTCACACAGGCTGAAGCTTTCTTT. It yields the protein CSSSFTQAEAFF.

The J gene is TRBJ1-4, the V gene TRBV7-9, with unresolved D. V was pared by 4 bases and J by 10 bases, with 10 bases between. CDR3 length equals 12 residues. Germline assignment: CDR1 SEHNR and CDR2 FQNEAQ (reference sequence). CDR3 sequence: CASSSPGGKLFF. Here the CDR3 DNA reads TGTGCCAGCAGCTCACCCGGAGGAAAACTGTTTTTT.

The rearrangement links TRBV2 to TRBJ1-1; D call uncertain. Per the germline V gene, CDR1 is SNHLY and CDR2 is FYNNEI. V shed 6 bases and J shed 5 bases, with 16 bases lying between them. This CDR3 is 14 amino acids long. The chain's CDR3 is CASRPRRESTEAFF. CDR3 nucleotide sequence: TGTGCCAGCAGGCCCAGGAGGGAGAGTACTGAAGCTTTCTTT.